A single sample gave rise to the 32 T cell receptor beta chains below, sequenced in a study of PD-1 blockade in mismatch repair-deficient tumors. TCRdb's table, derived via immunoSEQ multiplex PCR, lists solely in-frame clones and lacks some. The sample comprises 120,000 or so clones, approximately 90% of which are singletons, and less than 15% rests with the top ten. Specimen: peripheral blood, collected 44 weeks after starting pembrolizumab. Every receptor here comes from an adult with mismatch repair-deficient cancer.

The CDR3: CASSFGQPSTDTQYF. CDR3 nucleotide sequence: TGTGCCAGCAGCTTCGGACAGCCGTCCACAGATACGCAGTATTTT. The chain combines TRBV7-9 with TRBJ2-3; D is possibly TRBD1 (6 bases). The CDR3 extends over 15 amino acids. V was clipped by 3 bases and J by 2 bases, with 12 bases between them. Germline CDR1 SEHNR, CDR2 FQNEAQ (reference sequence).

V is TRBV7-6 and J is TRBJ2-1, with 8 bases matching TRBD2. V was clipped by 1 base and J by 0 bases; unmatched bases: 8. This CDR3 has 18 residues. CDR1 and CDR2 (germline): SGHVS, FNYEAQ. CDR3 DNA: TGTGCCAGCAGCTTAGTTTTTCTAGCGGGTCGCTCCTACAATGAGCAGTTCTTC. As protein: CASSLVFLAGRSYNEQFF. Full variable domain (rest looked up from reference TRBV7-6 and TRBJ2-1): GAGVSQSPRYKVTKRGQDVALRCDPISGHVSLYWYRQALGQGPEFLTYFNYEAQQDKSGLPNDRFSAERPEGSISTLTIQRTEQRDSAMYRCASSLVFLAGRSYNEQFFGPGTRLTVL.

The V and J genes are TRBV6-1 and TRBJ1-5; D is ambiguous. The germline V gene has CDR1 MNHNS and CDR2 SASEGT. The length of the CDR3 is 17 residues. V lost 5 bases to trimming and J lost 0 bases, with 17 bases between them. The CDR3 DNA sequence: TGTGCCAGCAGTCAAGGAGTCCGGGCGTCTAGCAATCAGCCCCAGCATTTT. This sequence encodes CASSQGVRASSNQPQHF.

This chain uses TRBV5-6 with TRBJ2-7; D possibly matches TRBD1 or TRBD2 (5 bases each). CDR1 SGHDT and CDR2 YYEEEE come from the germline V gene. V lost 2 bases and J 2 bases, leaving 17 bases between the germline ends. This CDR3 is built from 16 residues. This CDR3 is CASSFRPGRLAYEQYF. DNA of the CDR3: TGTGCCAGCAGCTTCCGCCCGGGACGTCTAGCCTACGAGCAGTACTTC.

The rearrangement joins TRBV14 to TRBJ1-2; D is undetermined. The CDR3 is made up of 14 amino acids. Trimming stripped 0 bases from V and 4 bases from J, with 9 bases between. Germline V gene lookup returns CDR1 SGHDN and CDR2 FVKESK. DNA for the CDR3: TGTGCCAGCAGCCAAGATTACAGACTCTATGGCTACACCTTC. It translates to CASSQDYRLYGYTF. Drawing the rest from reference TRBV14 and TRBJ1-2, the complete variable domain is EAGVTQFPSHSVIEKGQTVTLRCDPISGHDNLYWYRRVMGKEIKFLLHFVKESKQDESGMPNNRFLAERTGGTYSTLKVQPAELEDSGVYFCASSQDYRLYGYTFGSGTRLTVV.

The CDR3 DNA follows: TGTGCCAGCAGCCAACTGGGACAGGGGATCCACTCTGGAAACACCATATATTTT. This codes for CASSQLGQGIHSGNTIYF. The rearrangement joins TRBV7-9 to TRBJ1-3; TRBD1 matches 10 bases. Germline assignment: CDR1 SEHNR and CDR2 FQNEAQ (reference sequence). V gave up 5 bases and J gave up 0 bases; unmatched junction bases: 10. The CDR3 is made up of 18 amino acids.

Only one count was recorded for this clone. This chain uses TRBV4-1 with TRBJ2-5, with D tentatively TRBD1 (5 bases). V lost 3 bases and J lost 4, with 15 bases in between. CDR1 is MGHRA, CDR2 YSYEKL, per germline. The CDR3 sequence is 15 residues long. The CDR3 sequence is CASSQGQGNSETQYF. The CDR3 coding sequence is TGCGCCAGCAGCCAGGGCCAGGGAAATTCAGAGACCCAGTACTTC.

This sequence joins TRBV4-2 and TRBJ1-3; D possibly corresponds to TRBD1 (5 bases). Germline loops: CDR1 LGHNA, CDR2 YNFKEQ. V was clipped by 0 bases and J by 0 bases, with 18 bases between them. The CDR3 totals 19 residues. As DNA, the CDR3 is TGTGCCAGCAGCCAAGAAGGGGCCGCGGGAGAGCACTCTGGAAACACCATATATTTT. Amino acids: CASSQEGAAGEHSGNTIYF.

V and J are TRBV5-1 and TRBJ2-7; maybe TRBD2 (5 bases). V lost 0 bases and J 6 bases, leaving 16 bases between the germline ends. The CDR3 is 15 amino acids. Germline CDR1 and CDR2: SGHRS and YFSETQ. The CDR3 region has the DNA TGCGCCAGCAGCTTGGATTTGCGGGTAACCGGCGAGCAGTACTTC. Encoded protein: CASSLDLRVTGEQYF.

This chain uses TRBV7-3 with TRBJ2-1; 9 bases line up with TRBD2. CDR1 and CDR2 (germline): SGHTA, FQGTGA. The CDR3 covers 15 residues. J was trimmed by 6 bases and V by 2 bases; bases with no gene match: 5. The CDR3: CASSLRGLASNEQFF. The CDR3 nucleotides are TGTGCCAGCAGCTTACGTGGACTAGCGTCCAATGAGCAGTTCTTC. Variable domain in full (rest from reference TRBV7-3 and TRBJ2-1): GAGVSQTPSNKVTEKGKYVELRCDPISGHTALYWYRQSLGQGPEFLIYFQGTGAADDSGLPNDRFFAVRPEGSVSTLKIQRTERGDSAVYLCASSLRGLASNEQFFGPGTRLTVL.

The chain is built from TRBV30 and TRBJ2-1; TRBD2 aligns across 13 bases. The V gene end was trimmed by 4 bases and the J gene end by 4 bases; junction bases not matched to a gene: 10. This CDR3 has 17 residues. CDR1 and CDR2 (germline): GTSNPN, SVGIG (reference sequence). CDR3 amino acids: CAWKLAGGPRAYNEQFF. CDR3 bases: TGTGCCTGGAAACTAGCGGGAGGGCCACGAGCTTACAATGAGCAGTTCTTC.

This clone occurred once. The CDR3 sequence: CASSLVPLGGYGYTF. The CDR3 region has the DNA TGTGCCAGCAGTTTAGTTCCTTTGGGGGGCTATGGCTACACCTTC. The chain combines TRBV27 with TRBJ1-2, with D maybe TRBD1 (5 bases). The CDR3 consists of 15 residues. CDR1 is MNHEY and CDR2 is SMNVEV in the germline V gene (reference sequence). The ends were cut back, 2 bases at V and 4 bases at J, with 14 bases in the middle.

V is TRBV7-9 and J is TRBJ2-5; 7 positions match TRBD1. Germline V gene lookup returns CDR1 SEHNR and CDR2 FQNEAQ (reference sequence). The J segment lost 0 bases and the V segment lost 4 bases, leaving 2 bases of the junction unmatched. There are 14 residues in the CDR3. The CDR3 DNA reads as TGTGCCAGCAGCTGGACAGGCCACCAAGAGACCCAGTACTTC. Encoded protein: CASSWTGHQETQYF.

V usage is TRBV2 and J usage is TRBJ2-7, with 7 nucleotides matching TRBD2. V gave up 2 bases and J gave up 0 bases; unmatched junction bases: 4. The CDR3 is made up of 15 amino acids. Germline V gives CDR1 SNHLY, CDR2 FYNNEI. The CDR3 DNA follows: TGTGCCAGCAGTGAAACTAGCGAAAGCTCCTACGAGCAGTACTTC. As protein: CASSETSESSYEQYF.

This rearrangement joins TRBV5-1 to TRBJ2-2; 13 nucleotides match TRBD2. Germline CDR1 is SGHRS and CDR2 is YFSETQ. After removal of 3 bases from V and 6 bases from J, the junction contained 5 bases not matched to a gene. The CDR3 extends over 16 amino acids. The CDR3: CASSWPGLAGPGELFF. The DNA for the CDR3 is TGCGCCAGCAGCTGGCCGGGACTAGCGGGACCCGGGGAGCTGTTTTTT.

V usage is TRBV7-9 and J usage is TRBJ2-5, with D tentatively TRBD1 or TRBD2 (6 bases each). The CDR3 runs 14 residues. CDR1 and CDR2 from the germline V gene are SEHNR and FQNEAQ (reference sequence). Trimming left V 1 base short and J 5 bases short, with 11 bases between. Here the CDR3 reads CASSLGGARETQYF. In nucleotides, the CDR3 is TGTGCCAGCAGCTTAGGGGGGGCGCGGGAGACCCAGTACTTC.

V is TRBV5-1 and J is TRBJ2-2, with D perhaps assigned TRBD1 or TRBD2 (6 bases each). V lost 0 bases to trimming and J lost 0 bases, with 15 bases between them. Germline loops: CDR1 SGHRS, CDR2 YFSETQ. This CDR3 has 18 amino acids. CDR3 nucleotides: TGCGCCAGCAGCTTGGAGGAGGGGGAGCGGACGAACACCGGGGAGCTGTTTTTT. Translated, it gives CASSLEEGERTNTGELFF.

V is TRBV9 and J is TRBJ2-5; either TRBD1 or TRBD2 may supply D (7 bases each). The V and J ends lost 0 bases and 1 base respectively, with 16 bases between them. This CDR3 is built from 17 residues. Germline V gene data show CDR1 as SGDLS and CDR2 as YYNGEE. CDR3 nucleotides: TGTGCCAGCAGCGTAGCTCAGGGAGGGGGCCCCCAAGAGACCCAGTACTTC. Its protein is CASSVAQGGGPQETQYF.

The chain joins TRBV9 to TRBJ2-2; D is unclear. Trimming cost V 0 bases and J 4 bases, with 7 bases left between them. The CDR3 consists of 14 residues. In germline, CDR1 is SGDLS, CDR2 YYNGEE. The CDR3 loop is CASSVVSFTGELFF. The CDR3 region has the DNA TGTGCCAGCAGCGTAGTTAGCTTCACCGGGGAGCTGTTTTTT.

V gene TRBV19 combines with J gene TRBJ2-7, with no clear D. The germline V and J ends were trimmed by 7 bases and 3 bases, with 19 bases remaining between them. The CDR3 has 15 residues. Germline CDR1 is LNHDA and CDR2 is SQIVND (reference sequence). The CDR3 loop reads CASTPSLDRRYEQYF. CDR3 in DNA: TGTGCCAGTACCCCCTCATTGGACCGCCGCTACGAGCAGTACTTC.

V gene TRBV29-1 combines with J gene TRBJ2-7; 7 bases line up with TRBD1. The germline CDR1 and CDR2 sequences are SQVTM and ANQGSEA. With V trimmed by 5 bases and J by 1 base, 8 bases remained unmatched. The CDR3 has 14 amino acids. The CDR3 spells CSVPRQGGSYEQYF. The CDR3 DNA is TGCAGCGTTCCCCGACAGGGTGGTTCCTACGAGCAGTACTTC.

The chain couples TRBV7-9 to TRBJ1-4; a weak D match, TRBD1 (5 bases). CDR1 is SEHNR, CDR2 FQNEAQ, per germline (reference sequence). The CDR3 has 16 amino acids. The ends were cut back, 8 bases at V and 0 bases at J, with 16 bases in the middle. The DNA of the CDR3 is TGTGCCAGCGAGCGGGACTGCTGTACAACTAATGAAAAACTGTTTTTT. This sequence encodes CASERDCCTTNEKLFF.

The chain is built from TRBV28 and TRBJ2-3; 9 bases align to TRBD2. The germline V gene encodes CDR1 MDHEN and CDR2 SYDVKM. The CDR3 extends over 16 amino acids. J lost 4 bases, V lost 1 base, and 6 bases had no gene match. The CDR3 loop reads CASSLFGGRASDTQYF. CDR3 in DNA: TGTGCCAGCAGTTTATTCGGCGGGAGGGCCTCAGATACGCAGTATTTT.

The rearrangement joins TRBV12-1 to TRBJ2-3; the listed D gene, TRBD2, was not tested against the DNA. TRBV12-1 constitutes a pseudogene. The CDR3 spans 16 residues. The CDR3 nucleotides are TGTGCCAGCAGCCCTGGCGGGGCGTGGGGCACAGATACGCAGTATTTT. It yields the protein CASSPGGAWGTDTQYF.

The rearrangement links TRBV6-5 to TRBJ2-7; 8 bases agree with TRBD1. Trimming removed 6 bases from V and 4 bases from J; junction bases left unmatched: 11. The germline CDR1 and CDR2 sequences are MNHEY and SVGAGI. The CDR3 sequence is 15 residues long. The CDR3, as DNA: TGTGCCAGCAGGAAGGTGTCTACAGGGGGGTACGAGCAGTACTTC. This sequence encodes CASRKVSTGGYEQYF.

The chain recombines TRBV5-1 with TRBJ2-3, with 12 bases fitting TRBD2. CDR1 and CDR2 (germline): SGHRS, YFSETQ. J was trimmed by 4 bases and V by 0 bases; bases with no gene match: 12. The CDR3 is 19 amino acids. The CDR3 region has the DNA TGCGCCAGCAGCTTGGACGCGACTAGCGGGGGCTGGGGCGCAGATACGCAGTATTTT. It translates to CASSLDATSGGWGADTQYF.

The V and J genes are TRBV5-4 and TRBJ1-1; D ambiguous. V lost 3 bases and J 4 bases, leaving 13 bases between the germline ends. Germline values: CDR1 SGHNT, CDR2 YYREEE (reference sequence). The CDR3 runs to 14 residues. CDR3 loop: CASSSFVAPTEAFF. The CDR3 DNA sequence: TGTGCCAGCAGCTCGTTTGTGGCTCCCACTGAAGCTTTCTTT.

This chain links TRBV6-6 with TRBJ1-2; D is perhaps TRBD1 (5 bases). Trimming removed 0 bases at V and 5 bases at J, with 16 bases between. Germline V gene data show CDR1 as MNHNY and CDR2 as SVGAGI (reference sequence). There are 16 residues in the CDR3. The CDR3 protein is CASSYSPDISRYGYTF. The DNA for the CDR3 is TGTGCCAGCAGTTACTCACCGGACATCTCGCGGTATGGCTACACCTTC.

About this clone itself: At one end the junction does not follow the germline gene, possibly because of a read error. This rearrangement joins TRBV7-7 to TRBJ2-1; 16 nucleotides line up with TRBD2. The CDR3 is 15 amino acids. The V gene's germline CDR1 is SSHAT and CDR2 FNYEAQ (reference sequence). CDR3 bases: TGTGCTAGCAGCCCGGGACTAGCGGGAGGGTATGAGCAGTTCTTC. This sequence encodes CASSPGLAGGYEQFF.

The chain couples TRBV15 to TRBJ2-5; 10 nucleotides agree with TRBD2. The germline V gene has CDR1 LNHNV and CDR2 YYDKDF (reference sequence). Trimming at V came to 3 bases and at J to 5 bases, leaving 9 bases not matched to a gene. The CDR3 runs to 16 residues. CDR3 residues: CATSRPGASGSETQYF. CDR3 DNA sequence: TGTGCCACCAGCAGGCCGGGAGCTAGCGGGAGTGAGACCCAGTACTTC. Filled out from reference TRBV15 and TRBJ2-5, the complete variable domain reads DAMVIQNPRYQVTQFGKPVTLSCSQTLNHNVMYWYQQKSSQAPKLLFHYYDKDFNNEADTPDNFQSRRPNTSFCFLDIRSPGLGDTAMYLCATSRPGASGSETQYFGPGTRLLVL.

The rearrangement links TRBV7-2 to TRBJ2-5, with TRBD1 identical over 7 bases. Germline trimming cut 5 bases from V and 2 bases from J; bases unmatched to any gene: 14. CDR1 and CDR2 from the germline V gene are SGHTA and FQGNSA. CDR3 size: 17 residues. The CDR3 here is CASSRRGAGGRQETQYF. The CDR3 DNA sequence: TGTGCCAGCAGCAGACGAGGGGCAGGGGGACGGCAAGAGACCCAGTACTTC.

V and J are TRBV2 and TRBJ1-1, with no clear D. Trimming took off 6 bases at V and 2 bases at J, with 22 bases between the two ends. CDR1 is SNHLY and CDR2 is FYNNEI in the germline V gene. The CDR3 runs to 17 residues. The DNA for the CDR3 is TGTGCCAGCAGCGACGCCCGGAATAACGTTGGAAACACTGAAGCTTTCTTT. Protein sequence: CASSDARNNVGNTEAFF.